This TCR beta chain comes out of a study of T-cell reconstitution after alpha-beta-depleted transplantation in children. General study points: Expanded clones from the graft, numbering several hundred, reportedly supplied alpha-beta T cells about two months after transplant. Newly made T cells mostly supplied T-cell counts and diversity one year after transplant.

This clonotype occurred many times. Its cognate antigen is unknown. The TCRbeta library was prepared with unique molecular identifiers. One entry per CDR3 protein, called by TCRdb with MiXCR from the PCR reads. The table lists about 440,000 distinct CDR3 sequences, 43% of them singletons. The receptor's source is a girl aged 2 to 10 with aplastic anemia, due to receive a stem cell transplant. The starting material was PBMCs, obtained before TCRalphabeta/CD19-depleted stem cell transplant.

Here the CDR3 reads CASSLDRPDQPQHF. CDR3 nucleotides: TGCGCCAGCAGCCTGGACCGCCCGGATCAGCCCCAGCATTTT. This chain connects TRBV5-1 to TRBJ1-5; D ambiguous. This CDR3 has 14 residues. Germline V gene data show CDR1 as SGHRS and CDR2 as YFSETQ. Trimming took off 4 bases at V and 5 bases at J, with 13 bases between the two ends. The full variable domain, rest sourced from reference TRBV5-1 and TRBJ1-5, is KAGVTQTPRYLIKTRGQQVTLSCSPISGHRSVSWYQQTPGQGLQFLFEYFSETQRNKGNFPGRFSGRQFSNSRSEMNVSTLELGDSALYLCASSLDRPDQPQHFGDGTRLSIL.